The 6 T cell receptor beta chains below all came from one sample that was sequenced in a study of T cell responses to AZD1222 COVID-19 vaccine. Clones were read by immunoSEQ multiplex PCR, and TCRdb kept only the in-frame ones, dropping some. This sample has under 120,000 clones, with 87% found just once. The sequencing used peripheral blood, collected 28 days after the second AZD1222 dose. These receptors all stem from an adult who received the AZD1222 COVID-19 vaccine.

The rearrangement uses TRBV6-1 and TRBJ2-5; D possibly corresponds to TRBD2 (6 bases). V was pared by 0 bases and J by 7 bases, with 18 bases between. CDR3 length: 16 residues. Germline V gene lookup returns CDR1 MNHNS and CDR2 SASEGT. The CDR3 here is CASSEASGPRAGTQYF. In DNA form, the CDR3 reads TGTGCCAGCAGTGAAGCTAGCGGACCCCGGGCAGGGACCCAGTACTTC.

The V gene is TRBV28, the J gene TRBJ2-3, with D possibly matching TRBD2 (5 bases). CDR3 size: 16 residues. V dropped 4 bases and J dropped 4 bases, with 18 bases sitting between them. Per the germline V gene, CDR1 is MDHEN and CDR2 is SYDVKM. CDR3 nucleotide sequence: TGTGCCAGCAGTTCTCGGTTAGCGAAAGAGGCAGATACGCAGTATTTT. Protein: CASSSRLAKEADTQYF. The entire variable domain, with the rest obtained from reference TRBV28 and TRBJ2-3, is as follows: DVKVTQSSRYLVKRTGEKVFLECVQDMDHENMFWYRQDPGLGLRLIYFSYDVKMKEKGDIPEGYSVSREKKERFSLILESASTNQTSMYLCASSSRLAKEADTQYFGPGTRLTVL.

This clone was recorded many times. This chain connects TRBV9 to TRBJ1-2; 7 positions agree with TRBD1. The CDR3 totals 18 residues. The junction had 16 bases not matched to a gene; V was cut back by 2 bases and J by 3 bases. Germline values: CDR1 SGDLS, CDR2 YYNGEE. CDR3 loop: CASSVPSISTGQYYGYTF. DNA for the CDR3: TGTGCCAGCAGCGTGCCTTCAATTTCGACAGGGCAGTACTATGGCTACACCTTC.

The CDR3 DNA sequence: TGTGCCAGTAGTACGCCATTTACAGGGGGCGAGTTATATGGCTACACCTTC. It is translated as CASSTPFTGGELYGYTF. The chain employs TRBV19 and TRBJ1-2; TRBD1 matches 9 bases. J lost 5 bases, V lost 4 bases, and 14 bases had no gene match. Germline lookup yields CDR1 LNHDA and CDR2 SQIVND (reference sequence). The CDR3 length is 17 residues.

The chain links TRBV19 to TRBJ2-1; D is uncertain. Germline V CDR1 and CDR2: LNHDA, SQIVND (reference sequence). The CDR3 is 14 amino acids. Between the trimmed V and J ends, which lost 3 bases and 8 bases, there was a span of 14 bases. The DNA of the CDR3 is TGTGCCAGTAGTATTGGGCAAGGGATCCATGAGCAGTTCTTC. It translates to CASSIGQGIHEQFF.

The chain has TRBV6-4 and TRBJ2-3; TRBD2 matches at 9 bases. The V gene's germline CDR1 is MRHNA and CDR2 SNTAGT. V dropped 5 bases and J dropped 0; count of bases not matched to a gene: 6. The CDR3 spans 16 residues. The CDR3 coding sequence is TGTGCCAGCAGTAGTGGTAGCGGGAGCAGCACAGATACGCAGTATTTT. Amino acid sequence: CASSSGSGSSTDTQYF.